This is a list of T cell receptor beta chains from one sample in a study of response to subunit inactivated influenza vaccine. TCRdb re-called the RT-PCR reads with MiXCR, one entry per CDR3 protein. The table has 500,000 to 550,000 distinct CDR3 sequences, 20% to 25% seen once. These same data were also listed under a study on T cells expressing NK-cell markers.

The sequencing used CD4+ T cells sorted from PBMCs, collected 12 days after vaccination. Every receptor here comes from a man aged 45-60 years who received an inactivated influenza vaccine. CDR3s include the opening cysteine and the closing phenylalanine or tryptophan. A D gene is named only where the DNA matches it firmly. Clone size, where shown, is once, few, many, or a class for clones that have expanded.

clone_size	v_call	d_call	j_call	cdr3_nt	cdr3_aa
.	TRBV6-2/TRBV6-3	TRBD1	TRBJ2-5	TGTGCCAGCAGTTACTTCCAGGGACAGATACAAGAGACCCAGTACTTC	CASSYFQGQIQETQYF
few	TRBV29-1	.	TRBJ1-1	TGCAGCGTTGGAATTGGGACATATACAATGAACACTGAAGCTTTCTTT	CSVGIGTYTMNTEAFF
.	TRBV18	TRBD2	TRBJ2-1	TGTGCCAGCTCATCTAGCGGGGGTGAGCAGTTCTTC	CASSSSGGEQFF
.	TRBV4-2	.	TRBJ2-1	TGTGCCAGCAGCCAAGGATTAGCAAGGTCCTATGAGCAGTTCTTC	CASSQGLARSYEQFF
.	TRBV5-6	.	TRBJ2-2	TGTGCCAGCAGCTTGCCAGGAGCGAACACCGGGGAGCTGTTTTTT	CASSLPGANTGELFF
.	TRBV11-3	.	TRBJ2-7	TGTGCCAGCAGCCTGACACCCCGGCAGTACTTC	CASSLTPRQYF
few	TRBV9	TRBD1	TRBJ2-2	TGTGCCAGCAGCATAGGTTGGACAGGGGGCCACACCGGGGAGCTGTTTTTT	CASSIGWTGGHTGELFF
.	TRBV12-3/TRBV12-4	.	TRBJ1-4	TGTGCCAGCAGTTCCCGGACAGTTAATGAAAAACTGTTTTTT	CASSSRTVNEKLFF
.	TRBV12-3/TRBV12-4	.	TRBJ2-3	TGTGCCAGCAGCAAAGGGGGGAGGGCTAGCGGCACAGATACGCAGTATTTT	CASSKGGRASGTDTQYF
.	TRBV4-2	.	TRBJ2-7	TGTGCCAGCAGCCGGGCTAGCGATAACTACGAGCAGTACTTC	CASSRASDNYEQYF
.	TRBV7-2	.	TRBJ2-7	TGTGCCAGCAGCTTAGCCCACTACGAGCAGTACTTC	CASSLAHYEQYF
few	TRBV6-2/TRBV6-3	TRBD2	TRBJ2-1	TGTGCCAGCAGTTACTCGAGACAGGGCGGGAGGGCCATCCGCAATGAGCAGTTCTTC	CASSYSRQGGRAIRNEQFF
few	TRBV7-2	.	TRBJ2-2	TGTGCCAGCACCTCCCTCGCGAGGACCGGGGAGCTGTTTTTT	CASTSLARTGELFF
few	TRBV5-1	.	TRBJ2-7	TGCGCCAGCAGCTGGGAGAGGGGCGAGCAGTACTTC	CASSWERGEQYF
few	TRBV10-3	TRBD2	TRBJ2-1	TGTGCCATTCGACTAGCGGGAGAGGCCTACAATGAGCAGTTCTTC	CAIRLAGEAYNEQFF
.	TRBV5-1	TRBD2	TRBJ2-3	TGCGCCAGCAGCGGACTAGCGGGAGGTCCGGATACGCAGTATTTT	CASSGLAGGPDTQYF
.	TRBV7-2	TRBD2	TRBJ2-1	TGTGCCAGCAGCGCCCTGGAGGCGGGGGGCTTTAATGAGCAGTTCTTC	CASSALEAGGFNEQFF
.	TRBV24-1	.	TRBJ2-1	TGTGCCACCAGTGAGGCTTTAACTCCTTACAATGAGCAGTTCTTC	CATSEALTPYNEQFF
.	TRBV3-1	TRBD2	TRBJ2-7	TGTGCCAGCAGCCAGGGGGGGTCTGCGTGGGGCAGATACGAGCAGTACTTC	CASSQGGSAWGRYEQYF
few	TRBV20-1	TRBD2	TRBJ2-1	TGCAGTGCTAGCCCTATAGCGGGGGAGACCTTTCATGAGCAGTTCTTC	CSASPIAGETFHEQFF
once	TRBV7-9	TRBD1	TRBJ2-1	TGTGCCAGCAGCTTAAGCCTTGCGTGGGGGACAGGGAATAAGGTTGAGCAGTTCTTC	CASSLSLAWGTGNKVEQFF
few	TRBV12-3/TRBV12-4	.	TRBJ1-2	TGTGCCAGCAGTTTAGTTGAACGGGGGCAGGGTGGCTACACCTTC	CASSLVERGQGGYTF
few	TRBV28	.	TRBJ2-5	TGTGCCAGCAGCCTTATCTTTGGATCCCGGAGAGGAGAGACCCAGTACTTC	CASSLIFGSRRGETQYF
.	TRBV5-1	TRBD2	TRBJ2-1	TGCGCCAGCAGCTTGGGTGCGGGGGTATACAATGAGCAGTTCTTC	CASSLGAGVYNEQFF